A selection of T cell receptor beta chains follows, all from one sample in a study of blood T cell repertoires in COVID-19. Produced via immunoSEQ multiplex PCR; TCRdb's table is partial and in-frame only. The sample yields about 160,000 clones, over 75% seen once. Sequenced input: peripheral blood. The receptors shown here come from a man aged 18 to 29 with COVID-19, enrolled during active disease. The CDR3 runs from the conserved cysteine through the conserved F or W. D genes are given only for firm matches. Some rows have no size entry. The others give once, few or many, or a class for an expanded clone.

j_call v_call d_call clone_size cdr3_nt cdr3_aa
TRBJ2-5 TRBV19 NA NA TGTGCCAGTAGTAAGAAACAGGAAGAGACCCAGTACTTC CASSKKQEETQYF
TRBJ1-5 TRBV7-9 NA few TGTGCCAGCAGCTTATCAGGGGCCGGCTATAGCAATCAGCCCCAGCATTTT CASSLSGAGYSNQPQHF
TRBJ2-3 TRBV4-1 NA NA TGCGCCAGCAGCCAAGATGGGGTTCGGGACTCAAACACAGATACGCAGTATTTT CASSQDGVRDSNTDTQYF
TRBJ2-5 TRBV27 NA NA TGTGCCAGCAGCCAGTTCGACCCGACAGTTCTAAAACGGCCCCAGTACTTC CASSQFDPTVLKRPQYF
TRBJ1-1 TRBV13 NA few TGTGCCAGCAGCTTTGTCGTCACTGAAGCTTTCTTT CASSFVVTEAFF
TRBJ1-3 TRBV14 NA NA TGTGCCAGCAGCCCGGGAAGGAGCTCTGGAAACACCATATATTTT CASSPGRSSGNTIYF
TRBJ2-7 TRBV19 NA NA TGTGCCAGTAGTATCACCGGTAGCGGAACCTACGAGCAGTACTTC CASSITGSGTYEQYF
TRBJ2-2 TRBV5-5 TRBD1 NA TGTGCCAGCAGCTTGGAACAGGGGGCCAACACCGGGGAGCTGTTTTTT CASSLEQGANTGELFF
TRBJ2-7 TRBV7-9 TRBD1 NA TGTGCCAGCAGCTTCGGGACAGGGGACGAGCAGTACTTC CASSFGTGDEQYF
TRBJ2-7 TRBV5-6 NA NA TGTGCCAGCAGCTGGGGACAACCCTCCTACGAGCAGTACTTC CASSWGQPSYEQYF
TRBJ2-1 TRBV4-3 NA once TGCGCCAGCAGCCAAGATTGGCAGGATGCGCACAATGAGCAGTTCTTC CASSQDWQDAHNEQFF
TRBJ2-2 TRBV25-1 NA NA TGTGCCACCCAGTCCTCGGGGGGCTTCGGGGAGCTGTTTTTT CATQSSGGFGELFF
TRBJ2-1 TRBV2 TRBD2 NA TGTGCCAGCAGCCGGCTTAGCGGGAGGGCATACAATGAGCAGTTCTTC CASSRLSGRAYNEQFF
TRBJ2-2 TRBV6-2/TRBV6-3 TRBD1 NA TGTGCCAGCAGTCACCAACAGACAGGGGAGCAGGGGGAGCTGTTTTTT CASSHQQTGEQGELFF
TRBJ2-3 TRBV24-1 TRBD1 NA TGTGCCACCAGTGACCTACGGGACAGTACAGATACGCAGTATTTT CATSDLRDSTDTQYF
TRBJ2-4 TRBV20-1 TRBD2 NA TGCAGTGCTAGTGAACTAGCGGGGGCCAAAAACATTCAGTACTTC CSASELAGAKNIQYF
TRBJ1-6 TRBV6-6 NA NA TGTGCCAGCAGTTACTCGAGGGCGGCGTCCCTCCACTTT CASSYSRAASLHF
TRBJ2-1 TRBV7-2 NA NA TGTGCCAGCAGCCGAGACACATACAATGAGCAGTTCTTC CASSRDTYNEQFF
TRBJ2-5 TRBV6-2/TRBV6-3 NA NA TGTGCCAGCAGTTACTCGGGAGGGGGAGAGACCCAGTACTTC CASSYSGGGETQYF
TRBJ1-5 TRBV4-1 NA NA TGCGCCAGCAGCCAAGATTTGACAGGCTTCAATCAGCCCCAGCATTTT CASSQDLTGFNQPQHF
TRBJ2-7 TRBV4-3 NA NA TGCGCCAGCAGCCGAGTAATAGCGGCGGGGCTCGAGCAGTACTTC CASSRVIAAGLEQYF
TRBJ1-4 TRBV30 NA NA TGTGCCTGGAGTGTAGCTGGGGCAAAACTGTTTTTT CAWSVAGAKLFF
TRBJ1-1 TRBV28 NA NA TGTGCCAGCAGTTTGGGCCCCGACCCAGAAGCTTTCTTT CASSLGPDPEAFF
TRBJ2-1 TRBV7-9 TRBD1 NA TGTGCCAGCAGCTCACAGGGGGATTACGGCAATGAGCAGTTCTTC CASSSQGDYGNEQFF
TRBJ2-1 TRBV2 NA NA TGTGCCAGCAGTGAGGTGGGGCTGAGGGAGCAGTTCTTC CASSEVGLREQFF
TRBJ2-7 TRBV19 NA NA TGTGCCAGTAGTATCGCCGGGGAACAGTACTTC CASSIAGEQYF
TRBJ2-1 TRBV9 NA NA TGTGCCAGCAGCGTAGCGGTAGTATCCTACAATGAGCAGTTCTTC CASSVAVVSYNEQFF
TRBJ2-7 TRBV27 TRBD2 NA TGTGCCAGCAGTTTAGGGCTCGGACTAGGCTACGAGCAGTACTTC CASSLGLGLGYEQYF
TRBJ2-5 TRBV5-1 TRBD2 NA TGCGCCAGCAGCGGAGCTAGCGGGAGTGTGGAGACCCAGTACTTC CASSGASGSVETQYF
TRBJ2-4 TRBV28 NA NA TGTGCCAGCACCCCCGACAGAGACTTAGCCAAAAACATTCAGTACTTC CASTPDRDLAKNIQYF